This T cell receptor (beta chain) stems from a study of cytomegalovirus exposure and HLA in healthy donors. The PCR ran on 60 Vbeta and 13 Jbeta primers. Sequencing was performed with immunoSEQ multiplex PCR; in TCRdb, only in-frame clones are kept and a portion is missing. This repertoire shows about 190,000 clones, about 80% found once; its top ten account for about 2.4%. Germline CDR1 and CDR2: LGHNA and YSLEER. J lost 0 bases, V lost 0 bases, and 5 bases had no gene match. The CDR3 covers 18 residues. Sequenced input: PBMCs. The V and J genes are TRBV4-3 and TRBJ2-3, with 11 bases identical to TRBD2. The source of this sequence is a woman in her forties or fifties in good health and CMV-seropositive. The CDR3 loop is CASSQDWVAGGSTDTQYF. The CDR3 DNA follows: TGCGCCAGCAGCCAAGATTGGGTAGCGGGGGGGAGCACAGATACGCAGTATTTT.